These T cell receptor beta chains were read from a single sample in a study of immune evolution from preneoplasia to lung adenocarcinoma. Sequencing was performed with immunoSEQ multiplex PCR; in TCRdb, only in-frame clones are kept and a portion is missing. The repertoire holds 7,500 or so clones, with over 65% as singletons. Input material: FFPE atypical adenomatous hyperplasia tissue from the lung. The receptors shown here come from a donor aged 70 or over with lung adenocarcinoma. Some clones in this sample may be carry-over from other donors' samples. CDR3s include the opening cysteine and the closing phenylalanine or tryptophan. D genes are given only for firm matches. Part of the rows lack a size; the others show once, few, many or a class for expanded clones.

TRBV10-2	NA	TRBJ1-4	NA	TGCGCCAGCAGTGAGGTGGGGGCAACTAATGAAAAACTGTTTTTT	CASSEVGATNEKLFF
TRBV18	NA	TRBJ2-5	NA	TGTGCCAGCGCGGACTCCCCTCCAGAGACCCAGTACTTC	CASADSPPETQYF
TRBV30	few	TRBJ2-7	TRBD1	TGTGCTTGCACAGGGGGATGGTTCGAGCAGTACTTC	CACTGGWFEQYF
TRBV30	NA	TRBJ1-6	TRBD1	TGTGCCTGGAGCCGTCCTGACAGGGACTCACCCCTCCACTTT	CAWSRPDRDSPLHF
TRBV2	NA	TRBJ1-2	NA	TGTGCCAGCAGTGGTCCTCCGGGAGGCTACACCTTC	CASSGPPGGYTF
TRBV6-6	NA	TRBJ2-7	NA	TGTGCCAGCAGACAGGGGCGGGAAGGGAACCACGAGCAGTACTTC	CASRQGREGNHEQYF
TRBV5-1	NA	TRBJ2-3	NA	TGCGCCAGCAGTTTCGACAGGTTTCTCACAGATACGCAGTATTTT	CASSFDRFLTDTQYF
TRBV10-2	NA	TRBJ1-2	NA	TGCGCCACCATCGGGACGGACTATGGCTACACCTTC	CATIGTDYGYTF
TRBV11-2	few	TRBJ1-2	TRBD1	TGTGCCAGCAGCTTAGCCGGACAGGGTGGCGGCTACACCTTC	CASSLAGQGGGYTF
TRBV19	once	TRBJ1-5	NA	TGTGCCAGTAGGGTAAGAGATCAGCCCCAGCATTTT	CASRVRDQPQHF
TRBV4-1	NA	TRBJ1-1	NA	TGCGCCAGCAGCCAAGGAGACATGAACACTGAAGCTTTCTTT	CASSQGDMNTEAFF
TRBV5-1	NA	TRBJ1-1	NA	TGCGCCAGCAGCTTGGCGGGGGGCGGCACTGAAGCTTTCTTT	CASSLAGGGTEAFF
TRBV11-2	few	TRBJ2-3	NA	TGTGCCAGCAGCTTAGATGGGGGAGGCACAGATACGCAGTATTTT	CASSLDGGGTDTQYF
TRBV7-9	NA	TRBJ1-1	TRBD1	TGTGCCAGCAGCTTTCAGGGGGCAATGAACACTGAAGCTTTCTTT	CASSFQGAMNTEAFF
TRBV4-1	NA	TRBJ2-7	NA	TGCGCCAGCAGCCAAGGACAGGAAACCTCCTACGAGCAGTACTTC	CASSQGQETSYEQYF
TRBV28	NA	TRBJ1-1	NA	TGTGCCAGCAGTCTAGACAGTAGTACTGAAGCTTTCTTT	CASSLDSSTEAFF
TRBV7-2	once	TRBJ1-5	TRBD1	TGTGCCAGCAGCATACAGGGGGGTCAGCCCCAGCATTTT	CASSIQGGQPQHF
TRBV28	NA	TRBJ2-2	TRBD1	TGTGCCAGCGACAGGGACACCGGGGAGCTGTTTTTT	CASDRDTGELFF
TRBV2	few	TRBJ1-2	NA	TGTGCCAGCAGTGAAGCGCGAGGGGGGGATGGCTACACCTTC	CASSEARGGDGYTF
TRBV25-1	NA	TRBJ1-2	TRBD1	TGTGCCAGCAGTGAATGGGGACAGGGGGCCTACACCTTC	CASSEWGQGAYTF
TRBV6-5	NA	TRBJ1-1	NA	TGTGCCAGCAGTTACTCTGGGGCAACCGCTGAAGCTTTCTTT	CASSYSGATAEAFF
TRBV7-9	NA	TRBJ1-2	TRBD1	TGTGCCAGCACCCCGACAGGGGGCTATGGCTACACCTTC	CASTPTGGYGYTF
TRBV6-1	NA	TRBJ2-7	NA	TGTGCCAGCAGTGTAGGTGGGAGAGGCCATTTCTACGAGCAGTACTTC	CASSVGGRGHFYEQYF
TRBV7-2	NA	TRBJ2-7	TRBD1	TGTGCCCTCCGGGACAGCGTGACCTACGAGCAGTACTTC	CALRDSVTYEQYF
TRBV30	once	TRBJ1-3	NA	TGTGCCTGGAGTCAACGAGGGGGGGCTGGAAACACCATATATTTT	CAWSQRGGAGNTIYF
TRBV28	few	TRBJ2-3	TRBD2	TGTGCCAGCAGTTTAGCGGGAGGGCCGTCAGATACGCAGTATTTT	CASSLAGGPSDTQYF
TRBV15	few	TRBJ2-1	NA	TGTGCCACCAGCAGAGATGGGGGGAACAATGAGCAGTTCTTC	CATSRDGGNNEQFF
TRBV30	NA	TRBJ2-6	NA	TGTGCCTGGAGTGTAACAAGCTCTGGGGCCAACGTCCTGACTTTC	CAWSVTSSGANVLTF
TRBV11-1	NA	TRBJ2-5	TRBD1	TGTGCCAGCAGCAAGGCCGGGACAGGGGGCAGTGAGACCCAGTACTTC	CASSKAGTGGSETQYF
TRBV30	NA	TRBJ2-7	NA	TGTGCCTGTTCCCCAGGTTCCGAGCAGTACTTC	CACSPGSEQYF
TRBV12-5	NA	TRBJ1-5	NA	TGTGCTAGTGGTTTGGAGACTTACGAAAGCTATAGCAATCAGTCCCAGCATTTT	CASGLETYESYSNQSQHF
TRBV19	NA	TRBJ2-3	TRBD2	TGTGCCAGTAGTATACTAGCGGGCACAGATACGCAGTATTTT	CASSILAGTDTQYF
TRBV6-5	few	TRBJ2-2	NA	TGTGCCAGCAGTTACTCGCGGTCAGCAGCCGGGGAGCTGTTTTTT	CASSYSRSAAGELFF
TRBV5-8	NA	TRBJ1-2	TRBD1	TGTGCCAGCAGCGCGGACAGGGGCGGTGGCTACACCTTC	CASSADRGGGYTF
TRBV18	NA	TRBJ2-7	NA	TGTGCCAGCTCACCAGCAGGGAACGAGCAGTACTTC	CASSPAGNEQYF
TRBV7-6	NA	TRBJ2-2	TRBD1	TGTGCCAGCAGCTTAGGACAGGGGGCTGGCACCGGGGAGCTGTTTTTT	CASSLGQGAGTGELFF
TRBV28	NA	TRBJ2-3	NA	TGTGCCAGCAGTTTGGGACACACCCGTTTGACAGATACGCAGTATTTT	CASSLGHTRLTDTQYF
TRBV28	NA	TRBJ2-3	NA	TGTGCCAGCCGGAAAGGGAGCACAGATACGCAGTATTTT	CASRKGSTDTQYF
TRBV30	NA	TRBJ2-3	TRBD2	TGTGCCTGGAGTCTTGCGGGGAGGGACACAGATACGCAGTATTTT	CAWSLAGRDTDTQYF
TRBV5-3	NA	TRBJ1-1	NA	TGTGCCAGCCGCTTGGGGGGGCAGAACACTGAAGCTTTCTTT	CASRLGGQNTEAFF
TRBV11-3	NA	TRBJ2-5	TRBD2	TGTGCCAGCAGCTTCGGGACTAGCGGGGGGGCCCCAGAGACCCAGTACTTC	CASSFGTSGGAPETQYF